The 5 T cell receptor beta chains presented below share a single source sample, sequenced in a study of siplizumab effects on memory and regulatory T cells. Libraries were prepared by immunoSEQ multiplex PCR; TCRdb keeps only in-frame clonotypes and omits some of them. This sample has about 100,000 clones, with roughly 94% found just once. The source material was Tregs sorted from blood. These receptors all stem from a human donor in good health.

The rearrangement uses TRBV7-9 and TRBJ2-6; D is unclear. The CDR3 length is 18 residues. In germline, CDR1 is SEHNR, CDR2 FQNEAQ (reference sequence). V lost 3 bases and J 6 bases, leaving 21 bases between the germline ends. The CDR3 sequence: CASSFRFFAAASANVLTF. As DNA, the CDR3 is TGTGCCAGCAGCTTTCGGTTTTTTGCGGCAGCGTCGGCCAACGTCCTGACTTTC.

The V and J genes are TRBV6-1 and TRBJ1-4, with 7 bases identical to TRBD1. Germline lookup yields CDR1 MNHNS and CDR2 SASEGT. This CDR3 is 15 amino acids long. The V and J ends lost 4 bases and 7 bases, in that order; junction bases with no gene match: 9. CDR3 in amino acids: CASSVYQGGSEKLFF. The DNA of the CDR3 is TGTGCCAGCAGTGTGTACCAGGGGGGGAGTGAAAAACTGTTTTTT.

This chain joins TRBV18 and TRBJ2-1; the match to TRBD2 covers 9 bases. Per germline, CDR1 KGHSH and CDR2 LQKENI. With 4 bases clipped from V and 10 bases from J, the junction kept 8 bases outside the gene matches. This CDR3 is 14 amino acids long. CDR3 nucleotides: TGTGCCAGCTCACGGACTAGCGACACCTCGGAGCAGTTCTTC. This codes for CASSRTSDTSEQFF.

A single count supports this clone. The rearrangement uses TRBV4-2 and TRBJ1-3; no reliable D call. CDR1 is LGHNA, CDR2 YNFKEQ, per germline. Trimming stripped 4 bases from V and 0 bases from J, with 10 bases between. This CDR3 is 15 amino acids long. The CDR3 spells CASSLGRTSGNTIYF. The DNA of the CDR3 is TGTGCCAGCAGCCTAGGACGGACCTCTGGAAACACCATATATTTT.

This rearrangement joins TRBV10-3 to TRBJ2-7; D call uncertain. Trimming pared 10 bases from V and 3 bases from J, leaving 13 bases between. Per germline, CDR1 ENHRY and CDR2 SYGVKD. The CDR3 contains 12 residues. As DNA, the CDR3 is TGTGCCACTGGCCCGGACGGCTACGAGCAGTACTTC. Its protein is CATGPDGYEQYF.